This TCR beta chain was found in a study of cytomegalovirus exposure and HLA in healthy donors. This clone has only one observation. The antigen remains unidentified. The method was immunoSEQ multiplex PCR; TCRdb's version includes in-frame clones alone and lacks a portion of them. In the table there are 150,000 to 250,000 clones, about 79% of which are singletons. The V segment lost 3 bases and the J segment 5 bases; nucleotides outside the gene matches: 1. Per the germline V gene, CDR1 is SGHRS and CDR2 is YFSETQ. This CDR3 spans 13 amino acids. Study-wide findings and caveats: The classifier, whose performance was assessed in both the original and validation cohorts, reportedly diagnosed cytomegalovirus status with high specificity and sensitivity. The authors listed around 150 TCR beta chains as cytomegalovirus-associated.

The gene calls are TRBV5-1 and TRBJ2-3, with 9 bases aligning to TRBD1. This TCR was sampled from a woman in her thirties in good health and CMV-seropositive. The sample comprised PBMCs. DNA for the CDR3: TGCGCCAGCAGCTCGACAGGGGGAGATACGCAGTATTTT. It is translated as CASSSTGGDTQYF.